These 21 T cell receptor beta chains share one sample of origin, sequenced in a study of blood T cell repertoires in COVID-19. Assay used: immunoSEQ multiplex PCR; TCRdb lists only in-frame clones, some missing. The table includes approximately 230,000 clones, 70% to 90% detected once. Sequencing was performed on peripheral blood. The receptor set was obtained from a man younger than 35 with active or convalescent COVID-19.

The genes are TRBV18 and TRBJ1-3; no clear D. This CDR3 is built from 14 residues. Germline lookup yields CDR1 KGHSH and CDR2 LQKENI. The V end lost 8 bases, the J end lost 0 bases, and 11 bases lay between the germline ends. DNA for the CDR3: TGTGCCAGCAAACAGAGTTACTCTGGAAACACCATATATTTT. It codes for CASKQSYSGNTIYF.

The chain is built from TRBV14 and TRBJ2-7; 7 bases map to TRBD1. Germline values: CDR1 SGHDN, CDR2 FVKESK. The CDR3 spans 15 residues. V lost 4 bases, J lost 2 bases, and 8 bases stayed unmatched. CDR3 in amino acids: CASSPNRDSPYEQYF. The CDR3 nucleotides read TGTGCCAGCAGCCCTAATAGGGACAGCCCCTACGAGCAGTACTTC.

In this sample, this clone turned up a few times. The rearrangement links TRBV6-2 or TRBV6-3 to TRBJ1-5; D not certain. Germline V gene data show CDR1 as MNHEY and CDR2 as SVGEGT. This CDR3 region has 15 residues. V gave up 2 bases and J gave up 2 bases, with 10 bases separating them. CDR3: CASSYGFGGNQPQHF. The CDR3 DNA reads as TGTGCCAGCAGTTACGGCTTCGGAGGCAATCAGCCCCAGCATTTT.

This chain joins TRBV30 and TRBJ2-7, with 10 bases lining up with TRBD1. CDR1 is GTSNPN, CDR2 SVGIG, per germline (reference sequence). The trim removed 2 bases at V and 4 bases at J, leaving 8 bases unmatched. The CDR3 consists of 15 residues. CDR3 in amino acids: CAWSPRQGAGYEQYF. In DNA, the CDR3 is TGTGCCTGGAGTCCCCGACAGGGGGCAGGGTACGAGCAGTACTTC. The whole variable domain, filled in from reference TRBV30 and TRBJ2-7, reads SQTIHQWPATLVQPVGSPLSLECTVEGTSNPNLYWYRQAAGRGLQLLFYSVGIGQISSEVPQNLSASRPQDRQFILSSKKLLLSDSGFYLCAWSPRQGAGYEQYFGPGTRLTVT.

This clone was picked up one time. The genes are TRBV15 and TRBJ1-4; tentatively, D is TRBD1 (5 bases). V was trimmed by 2 bases and J by 1 base, leaving 8 bases between them. CDR3 size: 15 residues. Germline V gives CDR1 LNHNV, CDR2 YYDKDF (reference sequence). For the CDR3, the DNA is TGTGCCACCAGCAGACAGGGAGGAACTAATGAAAAACTGTTTTTT. Translating gives CATSRQGGTNEKLFF.

This clone was recorded only once. The chain has TRBV6-4 and TRBJ2-2, with 9 bases fitting TRBD1. Trimming at V came to 5 bases and at J to 6 bases, leaving 4 bases not matched to a gene. The germline V gene has CDR1 MRHNA and CDR2 SNTAGT. This CDR3 has 14 amino acids. CDR3 loop: CASSPGTGSGELFF. The CDR3 coding sequence is TGTGCCAGCAGTCCCGGGACAGGGTCCGGGGAGCTGTTTTTT.

The CDR3 DNA is TGTGCCAGCAGCCAACCGGGGACAGGGCGGGCCTATGGCTACACCTTC. Its protein is CASSQPGTGRAYGYTF. The chain carries TRBV3-1 (or the pseudogene TRBV3-2) and TRBJ1-2; 9 bases map to TRBD1. The V gene's germline CDR1 is LGHDT and CDR2 YNNKEL (reference sequence). The CDR3 length is 16 residues. V shed 2 bases and J 4 bases; nucleotides not matched to a gene: 8.

The chain joins TRBV15 to TRBJ2-4; 7 nucleotides align to TRBD1. The CDR3 totals 16 residues. Germline CDR1 is LNHNV and CDR2 is YYDKDF (reference sequence). The junction had 6 bases not matched to a gene; V was cut back by 4 bases and J by 0 bases. CDR3 sequence (DNA): TGTGCCACCAGCATGACAGGGTTACTAGCCAAAAACATTCAGTACTTC. It is translated as CATSMTGLLAKNIQYF.

The J gene is TRBJ2-7, the V gene TRBV6-2 or TRBV6-3; 7 bases map to TRBD2. Germline CDR1 MNHEY, CDR2 SVGEGT. This CDR3 has 15 amino acids. The trim removed 5 bases at V and 1 base at J, leaving 8 bases unmatched. The CDR3 here is CASSGGVAESYEQYF. As DNA, the CDR3 is TGTGCCAGCAGTGGGGGGGTAGCGGAATCCTACGAGCAGTACTTC.

The J gene is TRBJ2-3, the V gene TRBV5-1; 11 bases align to TRBD1. CDR3 length: 16 residues. The V gene end was trimmed by 4 bases and the J gene end by 0 bases; junction bases not matched to a gene: 4. CDR1 SGHRS and CDR2 YFSETQ come from the germline V gene. The CDR3: CASSIGQGASTDTQYF. DNA of the CDR3: TGCGCCAGCAGCATCGGACAGGGGGCGAGCACAGATACGCAGTATTTT.

The chain has TRBV2 and TRBJ1-3; tentatively, D is TRBD1 (6 bases). Trimming pared 7 bases from V and 0 bases from J, leaving 10 bases between. This CDR3 is 14 amino acids long. Germline CDR1 and CDR2: SNHLY and FYNNEI. The CDR3 region has the DNA TGTGCCAGCAATCAACAGGGCTCTGGAAACACCATATATTTT. Its translation is CASNQQGSGNTIYF.

The chain joins TRBV21-1 to TRBJ1-5. TRBV21-1 is an annotated pseudogene. CDR3 length: 19 residues. CDR3 residues: CASSKGGGTPGWSNQPQHF. The CDR3, as DNA: TGTGCCAGCAGCAAAGGTGGCGGGACTCCCGGTTGGAGCAATCAGCCCCAGCATTTT.

V and J are TRBV5-4 and TRBJ1-2; perhaps TRBD1 as D (6 bases). Trimming left V 4 bases short and J 7 bases short, with 17 bases between. Germline lookup yields CDR1 SGHNT and CDR2 YYREEE (reference sequence). The CDR3 is made up of 14 amino acids. The CDR3 DNA follows: TGTGCCAGCAGCCTAGAGGGGGGGAACCGTGGCTACACCTTC. It yields the protein CASSLEGGNRGYTF.

A single count supports this clone. Distinct nucleotide sequences in the sample also encode this CDR3. This chain links TRBV24-1 with TRBJ2-6, with TRBD1 matching over 9 bases. CDR1 and CDR2 (germline): KGHDR, SFDVKD. This CDR3 is built from 16 residues. Trimming took 10 bases from V and 4 from J; bases not matched to a gene: 10. The CDR3 DNA sequence: TGTGCCACGGCGGACAGGGGAGTTTCCGGGGCCAACGTCCTGACTTTC. Its protein product is CATADRGVSGANVLTF.

This clone was counted a single time. Other DNA sequences in the same sample also yield this CDR3. The J gene is TRBJ2-3, the V gene TRBV9; TRBD2 is a possible D gene (6 bases). Germline assignment: CDR1 SGDLS and CDR2 YYNGEE. The V end was cut by 2 bases, the J end by 0 bases, with 7 bases between. The CDR3 spans 14 residues. The CDR3 loop is CASSVGGSTDTQYF. CDR3 nucleotides: TGTGCCAGCAGCGTCGGGGGAAGCACAGATACGCAGTATTTT.

The rearrangement links TRBV12-3 or TRBV12-4 to TRBJ1-2; 8 nucleotides line up with TRBD1. The CDR3 has 13 residues. The J segment lost 4 bases and the V segment lost 6 bases, leaving 4 bases of the junction unmatched. The CDR3 nucleotides read TGTGCCAGCAGGCCAGGGGGCAGCTATGGCTACACCTTC. Protein product: CASRPGGSYGYTF.

This clone occurred a few times. The V call is TRBV21-1, the J call TRBJ1-5; TRBD1, the table's D call, was not compared with the DNA. TRBV21-1 is labeled a pseudogene. This CDR3 is 17 amino acids long. As DNA, the CDR3 is TGTGCCAGCACCTCAGGGGGAAAACAAAATGGCAATCAGCCCCAGCATTTT. It specifies CASTSGGKQNGNQPQHF.

The chain recombines TRBV19 with TRBJ2-5, with a possible D match to TRBD2 (6 bases). The CDR3 contains 12 residues. Trimming cost V 1 base and J 9 bases, with 9 bases left between them. Germline-derived CDR1 and CDR2 are LNHDA and SQIVND (reference sequence). In DNA form, the CDR3 reads TGTGCCAGTAGTATAGCGGGAGCCTCCCAGTACTTC. Translating it yields CASSIAGASQYF.

The CDR3 sequence: CASRGAGGPRNEQFF. CDR3 nucleotide sequence: TGTGCCAGCAGGGGAGCGGGGGGGCCGAGGAATGAGCAGTTCTTC. The V and J genes are TRBV6-6 and TRBJ2-1; TRBD2 agrees at 10 bases. The CDR3 covers 15 residues. The V segment lost 6 bases and the J segment 7 bases; nucleotides outside the gene matches: 9. The germline gives CDR1 MNHNY, CDR2 SVGAGI (reference sequence).

This clone was detected only a few times. The chain combines TRBV28 with TRBJ1-1, with 8 nucleotides matching TRBD1. With V trimmed by 5 bases and J by 7 bases, 9 bases remained unmatched. CDR3 length: 14 residues. Germline assignment: CDR1 MDHEN and CDR2 SYDVKM. The CDR3 bases are TGTGCCAGCAGTAGATTGACAGGGGTTAGTGAAGCTTTCTTT. This codes for CASSRLTGVSEAFF.

With respect to this clone: The sample contains more than one DNA sequence encoding this CDR3. CDR3 amino acids: CASSDGRNSPLHF. The CDR3 DNA is TGTGCCAGCAGTGACGGCAGAAATTCACCCCTCCACTTT. This rearrangement joins TRBV6-4 to TRBJ1-6; D is uncertain. CDR3 size: 13 residues. Germline CDR1 MRHNA, CDR2 SNTAGT. The V gene lost 2 bases and the J gene lost 7 bases, with 6 bases spanning the gap.